A single sample gave rise to the 24 T cell receptor beta chains below, sequenced in a study of T-cell reconstitution after alpha-beta-depleted transplantation in children (TCRdb year 2016). This specimen's treatment or condition label, interpreted: allogeneic hematopoietic cell transplantation with graft depleted of TCRalphabeta T cells and CD19 B cells. The library was obtained by PCR. TCRdb shows the sequencer as Illumina HiSeq 2500. TCR libraries were prepared with molecular barcoding, using unique molecular identifiers to normalize TCRbeta repertoire quantification. In TCRdb, the public reads were trimmed at Q25 with fastp and aligned with MiXCR, with productive beta chains retained. Rows are unified per CDR3 protein, each entry keeping the most common DNA and genes. This sample has about 500,000 distinct CDR3 sequences in its table, and about an eighth of those were observed once. The ten largest make up 14% of the sample.

The sequences come from PBMCs, mostly from graft donor cells, collected 180 days after TCRalphabeta/CD19-depleted stem cell transplant. These receptors all come from a female patient between 2 and 15 years old who had a stem cell transplant for aplastic anemia, so the T cells may come from the graft donor.

The chain employs TRBV7-2 and TRBJ1-4, with D possibly matching TRBD1 (5 bases). The CDR3 has 15 amino acids. Trimming took 1 base from V and 4 from J, leaving 10 bases between them. CDR1 and CDR2 (germline): SGHTA, FQGNSA. The CDR3 coding sequence is TGTGCCAGCAGCTTAGTCCGGGGGTTTAATGAAAAACTGTTTTTT. Its translation is CASSLVRGFNEKLFF.

CDR3 nucleotides: TGTGCCAGCAGTTTACATGACCAGGCTTGGACCCAGCATTTT. This sequence encodes CASSLHDQAWTQHF. The chain employs TRBV28 and TRBJ1-5; no firm D call. The CDR3 sequence is 14 residues long. Germline V gives CDR1 MDHEN, CDR2 SYDVKM. Trimming cost V 2 bases and J 11 bases, with 16 bases left between them.

The chain uses TRBV7-2 and TRBJ2-1, with TRBD1 matching 11 bases. This CDR3 region has 14 residues. The germline CDR1 and CDR2 sequences are SGHTA and FQGNSA. V trimming: 7 bases; J trimming: 8 bases; junction bases outside the gene matches: 7. DNA for the CDR3: TGTGCCAGCACCCAGGACAGGGGGCGATATGAGCAGTTCTTC. Its translation: CASTQDRGRYEQFF.

This clonotype was observed a handful of times. V and J are TRBV2 and TRBJ2-3; possibly TRBD2 for D (5 bases). V lost 8 bases to trimming and J lost 2 bases, with 17 bases between them. The CDR3 length is 15 residues. Germline CDR1 reads SNHLY; CDR2 reads FYNNEI. For the CDR3, the DNA is TGTGCCAGCGGACTTTTTACGGCCGCCACAGATACGCAGTATTTT. It yields the protein CASGLFTAATDTQYF.

This clonotype was recorded many times. The chain carries TRBV18 and TRBJ1-1; D call uncertain. The V gene's germline CDR1 is KGHSH and CDR2 LQKENI. CDR3 length: 13 residues. Trimming left V 2 bases short and J 0 bases short, with 4 bases between. The CDR3 loop reads CASSPALNTEAFF. CDR3 sequence (DNA): TGTGCCAGCTCACCAGCTTTGAACACTGAAGCTTTCTTT.

V is TRBV18 and J is TRBJ2-7; D is undetermined. The germline V gene has CDR1 KGHSH and CDR2 LQKENI. The V end lost 3 bases, the J end lost 5 bases, and 11 bases lay between the germline ends. CDR3 size: 13 residues. As DNA, the CDR3 is TGTGCCAGCTCACCTCCGGGCAGTAACGAGCAGTACTTC. It encodes CASSPPGSNEQYF. The whole variable domain, filled in from reference TRBV18 and TRBJ2-7, reads NAGVMQNPRHLVRRRGQEARLRCSPMKGHSHVYWYRQLPEEGLKFMVYLQKENIIDESGMPKERFSAEFPKEGPSILRIQQVVRGDSAAYFCASSPPGSNEQYFGPGTRLTVT.

A few counts support this clonotype. The chain joins TRBV19 to TRBJ1-2, with D possibly TRBD1 on 5 matching bases. The CDR3 is 13 residues long. V was cut by 4 bases and J by 4 bases, with 10 bases left in between. In germline, CDR1 is LNHDA, CDR2 SQIVND (reference sequence). The CDR3 protein is CASSTGNRYGYTF. The CDR3 DNA follows: TGTGCCAGTAGTACAGGGAATCGCTATGGCTACACCTTC.

The chain joins TRBV29-1 to TRBJ2-7; tentatively, D is TRBD2 (5 bases). The CDR3 covers 14 residues. Per the germline V gene, CDR1 is SQVTM and CDR2 is ANQGSEA. Trimming pared 6 bases from V and 2 bases from J, leaving 17 bases between. CDR3 in amino acids: CSVAPGGRAYEQYF. CDR3 DNA: TGCAGCGTCGCGCCCGGCGGGCGGGCCTACGAGCAGTACTTC.

The chain uses TRBV29-1 and TRBJ2-7; possibly TRBD1 for D (6 bases). The length of the CDR3 is 15 residues. V was clipped by 6 bases and J by 0 bases, with 18 bases between them. Germline V gene data show CDR1 as SQVTM and CDR2 as ANQGSEA. The CDR3 here is CSVTDRKRSSYEQYV. CDR3 nucleotide sequence: TGCAGCGTAACTGACAGGAAACGTAGCTCCTACGAGCAGTACGTC.

The V call is TRBV15, the J call TRBJ1-3; D unclear. CDR1 and CDR2 (germline): LNHNV, YYDKDF (reference sequence). Deletions cut 0 bases from V and 4 bases from J, with 10 bases between. This CDR3 spans 15 amino acids. The CDR3 region is CATSREGMFGNTIYF. Here the CDR3 DNA reads TGTGCCACCAGCAGAGAGGGGATGTTCGGAAACACCATATATTTT.

Many counts were recorded for this clonotype. V gene TRBV18 combines with J gene TRBJ2-4; perhaps TRBD2 as D (6 bases). The CDR3 loop spans 13 amino acids. Germline V CDR1 and CDR2: KGHSH, LQKENI. Trimming left V 2 bases short and J 9 bases short, with 11 bases between. CDR3 DNA sequence: TGTGCCAGCTCACCAATGGAGGGGACCATTCAGTACTTC. Translated, it gives CASSPMEGTIQYF.

This clonotype was found a few times. The chain couples TRBV7-2 to TRBJ1-1; TRBD1 aligns across 9 bases. CDR1 SGHTA and CDR2 FQGNSA come from the germline V gene. This CDR3 region has 15 residues. Trimming removed 1 base from V and 6 bases from J; junction bases left unmatched: 6. The CDR3 sequence is CASSLVSQGASEAFF. The CDR3 nucleotides read TGTGCCAGCAGCTTAGTGTCACAGGGGGCATCTGAAGCTTTCTTT.

This clonotype was seen a few times. The chain carries TRBV29-1 and TRBJ2-2, with 7 bases that match TRBD2. The CDR3 consists of 13 residues. The germline V gene has CDR1 SQVTM and CDR2 ANQGSEA. V shed 7 bases, J shed 5 bases, and the junction held 7 bases outside the gene matches. The chain's CDR3 is CSARTSRTGELFF. The CDR3 DNA is TGCAGCGCTCGGACTAGTCGGACCGGGGAGCTGTTTTTT.

The chain employs TRBV27 and TRBJ2-1, with 8 bases identical to TRBD2. This CDR3 is 18 amino acids long. From germline, CDR1 is MNHEY and CDR2 SMNVEV (reference sequence). V dropped 7 bases and J dropped 0; count of bases not matched to a gene: 14. The CDR3 reads CASTEDKSGSPSYNEQFF. For the CDR3, the DNA is TGTGCCAGCACCGAAGACAAAAGCGGGAGCCCCTCCTACAATGAGCAGTTCTTC.

The V and J genes are TRBV20-1 and TRBJ1-5; D ambiguous. The V end was cut by 5 bases, the J end by 0 bases, with 14 bases between. This CDR3 has 15 residues. The germline V gene has CDR1 DFQATT and CDR2 SNEGSKA (reference sequence). The DNA for the CDR3 is TGCAGTGCTGGAGCCGGGTCCTATAGCAATCAGCCCCAGCATTTT. Protein product: CSAGAGSYSNQPQHF.

This clonotype was counted between two and nine times. CDR3 amino acids: CSVEWRDRAYEQYF. The CDR3 DNA is TGCAGCGTTGAGTGGCGGGACAGGGCCTACGAGCAGTACTTC. V gene TRBV29-1 combines with J gene TRBJ2-7, with TRBD1 matching 9 bases. Germline V gives CDR1 SQVTM, CDR2 ANQGSEA. The CDR3 contains 14 residues. The V segment lost 3 bases and the J segment 2 bases; nucleotides outside the gene matches: 5.

This clonotype was seen a handful of times. The rearrangement uses TRBV11-2 and TRBJ2-7; 9 bases are a match to TRBD2. Trimming cost V 0 bases and J 10 bases; bases outside gene matches: 13. The CDR3 extends over 16 amino acids. Germline CDR1 and CDR2: SGHAT and FQNNGV. Written as DNA, the CDR3 is TGTGCCAGCAGCTTAGAGACGACTCCCCCGGGACTAGCACAGTACGTC. Its translation: CASSLETTPPGLAQYV.

This clonotype was picked up a small number of times. The chain has TRBV5-4 and TRBJ1-2; D is undetermined. Trimming stripped 0 bases from V and 3 bases from J, with 6 bases between. The length of the CDR3 is 13 residues. CDR1 and CDR2 (germline): SGHNT, YYREEE (reference sequence). CDR3 amino acids: CASSLARDYGYTF. The DNA for the CDR3 is TGTGCCAGCAGCTTGGCGAGGGACTATGGCTACACCTTC.

CDR3 residues: CASRTLQGSNQPQHF. The CDR3 bases are TGTGCCAGTAGAACTCTACAGGGTTCCAATCAGCCCCAGCATTTT. The chain couples TRBV19 to TRBJ1-5; weak D call: TRBD1 (6 bases). The CDR3 contains 15 residues. Trimming removed 6 bases at V and 3 bases at J, with 15 bases between. Germline loops: CDR1 LNHDA, CDR2 SQIVND (reference sequence).

The V and J genes are TRBV5-1 and TRBJ1-6; 7 nucleotides agree with TRBD1. The CDR3 runs 14 residues. Germline values: CDR1 SGHRS, CDR2 YFSETQ. V lost 4 bases to trimming and J lost 6 bases; unmatched junction nucleotides: 4. The CDR3 sequence: CASSRDSPNSPLHF. CDR3 coding DNA: TGCGCCAGCAGCCGGGACAGCCCTAATTCACCCCTCCACTTT.

This chain links TRBV20-1 with TRBJ2-1; D is unresolved. The CDR3 is 14 residues long. Per the germline V gene, CDR1 is DFQATT and CDR2 is SNEGSKA (reference sequence). V gave up 6 bases and J gave up 3 bases, with 15 bases separating them. The CDR3 bases are TGCAGTGCCACACCTTCGGCTAGCTACAATGAGCAGTTCTTC. Its protein product is CSATPSASYNEQFF.

The chain employs TRBV5-1 and TRBJ1-1; maybe TRBD1 (5 bases). This CDR3 is built from 15 residues. V shed 5 bases and J shed 2 bases, with 16 bases lying between them. CDR1 SGHRS and CDR2 YFSETQ come from the germline V gene. Here the CDR3 reads CASRGGGVDNTEAFF. The CDR3 DNA is TGCGCCAGCAGGGGCGGGGGGGTGGATAACACTGAAGCTTTCTTT.

Many counts were recorded for this clonotype. The CDR3 protein is CASSLVAGSNEQFF. Written as DNA, the CDR3 is TGCGCCAGCAGCTTGGTGGCAGGGTCCAATGAGCAGTTCTTC. This chain connects TRBV5-1 to TRBJ2-1; possibly TRBD1 for D (5 bases). Germline V CDR1 and CDR2: SGHRS, YFSETQ. This CDR3 has 14 residues. Trimming removed 0 bases at V and 6 bases at J, with 10 bases between.

The chain joins TRBV20-1 to TRBJ2-2; the D is unclear. With 0 bases removed from V and 1 base from J, the gap between germline ends came to 12 bases. This CDR3 spans 16 amino acids. CDR1 and CDR2 from the germline V gene are DFQATT and SNEGSKA (reference sequence). CDR3: CSARDQGRMNTGELFF. For the CDR3, the DNA is TGCAGTGCTAGAGATCAAGGTCGAATGAACACCGGGGAGCTGTTTTTT.